These 27 T cell receptor beta chains originate from one sample sequenced in a study of blood T cells in healthy people across ages. Primed by a sample-barcoded 5' primer and a J-beta primer mix, a second PCR proceeded for roughly 6 to 12 cycles. TCRdb called the 5' RACE reads again in MiXCR, with one record for every CDR3 protein. The sample lists hundreds of thousands of distinct CDR3 sequences, under 30% occurring once. In addition, the sample was reused for a study of T cells of mothers and their children.

The sequencing input was blood. Every receptor here comes from a boy under 18 in good health.

The gene calls are TRBV11-2 and TRBJ2-5; weak D call: TRBD2 (6 bases). Looked up from germline, CDR1 is SGHAT and CDR2 is FQNNGV. V lost 5 bases and J 9 bases, leaving 22 bases between the germline ends. CDR3 length: 15 amino acids. CDR3 sequence (DNA): TGTGCCAGCAGCCCAGAGCTGATACGCGGGGTCGCCCAGTACTTC. It encodes CASSPELIRGVAQYF.

This clonotype was found a few times. The chain joins TRBV28 to TRBJ2-5; D is undetermined. The last part of the DNA fits TRBJ2-1 better; the J call may be wrong. This CDR3 region has 13 residues. Germline loops: CDR1 MDHEN, CDR2 SYDVKM. The CDR3 DNA reads TGTGCCAGCACTTGGCGTTTTGACAATGAGCAGTTCTTC. Translating gives CASTWRFDNEQFF.

This clonotype has more than one count but fewer than ten. The chain links TRBV7-9 to TRBJ2-5, with TRBD2 matching 15 bases. The end of the DNA aligns better with TRBJ2-1, so the J call may be wrong. CDR1 and CDR2 (germline): SEHNR, FQNEAQ (reference sequence). CDR3 length: 16 residues. CDR3 protein: CASSSGLAGGPDEQFF. CDR3 bases: TGTGCCAGCAGCTCCGGACTAGCGGGAGGGCCCGATGAGCAGTTCTTC.

The gene calls are TRBV12-3 or TRBV12-4 and TRBJ1-2; D call uncertain. The ends were cut back, 7 bases at V and 2 bases at J, with 20 bases in the middle. The CDR3 totals 16 residues. CDR3 nucleotide sequence: TGTGCCAGCACCACTACATTCGTCCTCGGGAACTATGGCTACACCTTC. Protein: CASTTTFVLGNYGYTF.

V gene TRBV21-1 combines with J gene TRBJ2-2; the tabulated D call, TRBD2, remains unverified against the DNA. TRBV21-1 is deemed a pseudogene. The CDR3 length is 17 residues. DNA for the CDR3: TGTGCCAGCAGCAACAGGACTAGCGGATCGAACACCGGGGAGCTGTTTTTT. Encoded protein: CASSNRTSGSNTGELFF.

This chain links TRBV23-1 with TRBJ2-3; either TRBD1 or TRBD2 may fit D (6 bases each). TRBV23-1 is classed as an ORF, of uncertain function. This CDR3 contains 15 residues. The V and J ends lost 3 bases and 6 bases respectively, with 16 bases between them. CDR3 sequence reads: CASSQGTRGGDTQYF. The CDR3 DNA is TGCGCCAGCAGTCAGGGGACCCGAGGGGGGGATACGCAGTATTTT.

This clonotype was counted between two and nine times. This chain links TRBV5-1 with TRBJ2-7; 8 nucleotides match TRBD2. This CDR3 region has 16 residues. Germline CDR1 is SGHRS and CDR2 is YFSETQ. The V and J ends lost 0 bases and 3 bases, in that order; junction bases with no gene match: 8. The CDR3 bases are TGCGCCAGCAGCTTGGAGGCAGCGGGGGAACACTACGAGCAGTACTTC. Its protein is CASSLEAAGEHYEQYF.

The V gene is TRBV7-3, the J gene TRBJ2-5, with 7 bases aligning to TRBD2. CDR1 SGHTA and CDR2 FQGTGA come from the germline V gene. The length of the CDR3 is 15 residues. J gave up 2 bases and V 2 bases, and 5 bases lay outside the gene matches. The CDR3 DNA follows: TGTGCCAGCAGCTTAGGGGGGGGATCTCAAGAGACCCAGTACTTC. Translated: CASSLGGGSQETQYF.

The chain recombines TRBV28 with TRBJ1-4; perhaps TRBD1 as D (5 bases). The V gene lost 6 bases and the J gene lost 4 bases, with 12 bases spanning the gap. The CDR3 runs to 14 residues. Germline assignment: CDR1 MDHEN and CDR2 SYDVKM. CDR3 DNA sequence: TGTGCCAGCAGAGGGGAGCAGGTTAATGAAAAACTGTTTTTT. Its translation is CASRGEQVNEKLFF.

This clonotype came up a few times. This chain uses TRBV7-2 with TRBJ1-1; tentatively, D is TRBD1 (5 bases). Trimming took 4 bases from V and 3 from J, leaving 18 bases between them. The CDR3 loop spans 16 amino acids. Looked up from germline, CDR1 is SGHTA and CDR2 is FQGNSA. This chain's CDR3 is CASSSYQQDLDTEAFF. CDR3 nucleotide sequence: TGTGCCAGCAGCTCGTATCAACAGGATTTGGACACTGAAGCTTTCTTT.

This clonotype was seen a few times. The rearrangement joins TRBV5-1 to TRBJ2-1; no definite D call. The CDR3 length is 15 residues. V was cut by 1 base and J by 0 bases, with 8 bases left in between. Germline CDR1 reads SGHRS; CDR2 reads YFSETQ. CDR3 sequence reads: CASSLMNPSYNEQFF. The CDR3 DNA reads TGCGCCAGCAGCTTGATGAATCCCTCCTACAATGAGCAGTTCTTC.

This clonotype was detected a few times. This sequence joins TRBV6-6 and TRBJ2-2; D is uncertain. CDR1 and CDR2 from the germline V gene are MNHNY and SVGAGI (reference sequence). V lost 10 bases and J lost 5, with 11 bases in between. This CDR3 is built from 12 residues. The CDR3 region has the DNA TGTGCCACCCGATCCCAGACCGGGGAGCTGTTTTTT. This sequence encodes CATRSQTGELFF.

The V and J genes are TRBV6-2 or TRBV6-3 and TRBJ2-2; 9 bases match TRBD1. With V trimmed by 4 bases and J by 6 bases, 6 bases remained unmatched. CDR1 and CDR2 from the germline V gene are MNHEY and SVGEGT. CDR3 length: 15 amino acids. The CDR3 protein is CASSLRQGGPGELFF. The CDR3 nucleotides are TGTGCCAGCAGTTTAAGACAGGGGGGTCCCGGGGAGCTGTTTTTT.

Comment on this clonotype: At one of its ends the junction is not consistent with the germline gene, which may arise from a read error. The chain is built from TRBV7-2 and TRBJ2-5; D not resolved. The CDR3 covers 11 residues. CDR1 is SGHTA and CDR2 is FQGNSA in the germline V gene. The CDR3 nucleotides are TGTGCCAGCAGCTTAGTAAAAGAGCAGCTCTTC. It yields the protein CASSLVKEQLF. The full variable domain, in which reference TRBV7-2 and TRBJ2-5 provide the parts outside the CDR3, is GAGVSQSPSNKVTEKGKDVELRCDPISGHTALYWYRQSLGQGLEFLIYFQGNSAPDKSGLPSDRFSAERTGGSVSTLTIQRTQQEDSAVYLCASSLVKEQLFGPGTRLLVL.

V is TRBV20-1 and J is TRBJ1-1; possibly TRBD1 for D (5 bases). The CDR3 has 13 residues. Germline values: CDR1 DFQATT, CDR2 SNEGSKA (reference sequence). Trimming pared 8 bases from V and 8 bases from J, leaving 21 bases between. CDR3 bases: TGCAGTTCCCCGACAGAGACGATAGGAGAAGCTTTCTTT. Encoded protein: CSSPTETIGEAFF.

This clonotype was recorded a few times. The genes are TRBV6-5 and TRBJ1-2; D perhaps matches TRBD1 (5 bases). Germline V gene lookup returns CDR1 MNHEY and CDR2 SVGAGI. Trimming left V 2 bases short and J 2 bases short, with 6 bases between. There are 13 residues in the CDR3. In DNA, the CDR3 is TGTGCCAGCAGTTACGGGGCGAACTATGGCTACACCTTC. Translating gives CASSYGANYGYTF.

This chain connects TRBV18 to TRBJ1-1, with 9 bases matching TRBD1. CDR1 KGHSH and CDR2 LQKENI come from the germline V gene. V lost 4 bases to trimming and J lost 6 bases; unmatched junction nucleotides: 6. This CDR3 comprises 14 residues. This CDR3 is CASSLGTGQAEAFF. In DNA form, the CDR3 reads TGTGCCAGCTCACTTGGGACAGGGCAGGCTGAAGCTTTCTTT.

The V call is TRBV27, the J call TRBJ1-2; a weak D match, TRBD1 (5 bases). Trimming removed 5 bases at V and 7 bases at J, with 23 bases between. The CDR3 runs to 16 residues. Germline V lookup: CDR1 MNHEY, CDR2 SMNVEV (reference sequence). CDR3 loop: CASSRNLDKMAAGYTF. In DNA form, the CDR3 reads TGTGCCAGCAGTAGGAACTTGGACAAAATGGCGGCTGGCTACACCTTC.

The rearrangement uses TRBV4-3 and TRBJ2-1, with D hard to call. With the DNA end fitting TRBJ2-7 better, the J assignment may be wrong. This CDR3 region has 15 residues. Germline-derived CDR1 and CDR2 are LGHNA and YSLEER. The CDR3 coding sequence is TGCGCCAGCAGCCAAGATTACAGAAAAATCTACGAGCAGTACTTC. Its protein product is CASSQDYRKIYEQYF.

The chain has TRBV20-1 and TRBJ1-2, with D perhaps matching TRBD1 (5 bases). The CDR3 consists of 15 residues. Germline V gives CDR1 DFQATT, CDR2 SNEGSKA (reference sequence). V was shortened by 0 bases and J by 4 bases, with 15 bases between the two germline ends. The CDR3 region has the DNA TGCAGTGCTAGAGATCCGGGTTACGGGACCTATGGCTACACCTTC. It encodes CSARDPGYGTYGYTF.

The V gene is TRBV7-9, the J gene TRBJ1-4, with unresolved D. The CDR3 runs to 15 residues. Germline-derived CDR1 and CDR2 are SEHNR and FQNEAQ (reference sequence). Trimming removed 1 base at V and 8 bases at J, with 14 bases between. CDR3: CASSLEKLGREKLFF. CDR3 bases: TGTGCCAGCAGCTTAGAAAAACTGGGGAGAGAAAAACTGTTTTTT.

This clonotype has a count of ten or more. This chain connects TRBV20-1 to TRBJ1-2; 7 bases fit TRBD1. This CDR3 comprises 14 residues. Trimming at V came to 1 base and at J to 6 bases, leaving 8 bases not matched to a gene. Germline V gives CDR1 DFQATT, CDR2 SNEGSKA (reference sequence). CDR3 residues: CSARAQQGINGYTF. The CDR3 region has the DNA TGCAGTGCTAGAGCTCAACAGGGGATCAATGGCTACACCTTC.

The rearrangement links TRBV3-1 to TRBJ2-2; D gene uncertain. Germline lookup yields CDR1 LGHDT and CDR2 YNNKEL (reference sequence). V was pared by 4 bases and J by 7 bases, with 4 bases between. CDR3 size: 11 residues. CDR3 region: CASSRYGELFF. Here the CDR3 DNA reads TGTGCCAGCAGCCGGTACGGGGAGCTGTTTTTT.

This clonotype has just a few counts. The chain joins TRBV7-9 to TRBJ1-1; D is possibly TRBD1 (6 bases). This CDR3 is 14 amino acids long. The germline CDR1 and CDR2 sequences are SEHNR and FQNEAQ (reference sequence). V dropped 5 bases and J dropped 0 bases, with 10 bases sitting between them. The CDR3: CASSRQELNTEAFF. The CDR3, as DNA: TGTGCCAGCAGCAGACAGGAATTGAACACTGAAGCTTTCTTT. Variable domain in full (rest from reference TRBV7-9 and TRBJ1-1): DTGVSQNPRHKITKRGQNVTFRCDPISEHNRLYWYRQTLGQGPEFLTYFQNEAQLEKSRLLSDRFSAERPKGSFSTLEIQRTEQGDSAMYLCASSRQELNTEAFFGQGTRLTVV.

This clonotype has at least ten counts. The chain combines TRBV5-1 with TRBJ2-7; TRBD2 agrees at 9 bases. The CDR3 loop spans 15 amino acids. The J segment lost 3 bases and the V segment lost 1 base, leaving 5 bases of the junction unmatched. CDR1 and CDR2 (germline): SGHRS, YFSETQ. CDR3 region: CASSLSLAGSYEQYF. The DNA of the CDR3 is TGCGCCAGCAGCTTGTCTCTAGCGGGGAGCTACGAGCAGTACTTC.

The gene calls are TRBV20-1 and TRBJ1-2; D unresolved. Deletions cut 3 bases from V and 7 bases from J, with 12 bases between. This CDR3 is built from 12 residues. Germline CDR1 is DFQATT and CDR2 is SNEGSKA (reference sequence). CDR3 amino acids: CSASPKGLGYTF. In DNA, the CDR3 is TGCAGTGCTAGTCCCAAGGGTCTTGGCTACACCTTC.

This clonotype occurred a few times. The chain couples TRBV20-1 to TRBJ1-5; unclear D gene. Germline V gene data show CDR1 as DFQATT and CDR2 as SNEGSKA (reference sequence). V shed 6 bases and J shed 4 bases, with 25 bases lying between them. The CDR3 is 17 amino acids. The CDR3 coding sequence is TGCAGTGCCCCAAGAAGCCTCGGTTCCTTAGGGAATCAGCCCCAGCATTTT. It yields the protein CSAPRSLGSLGNQPQHF.